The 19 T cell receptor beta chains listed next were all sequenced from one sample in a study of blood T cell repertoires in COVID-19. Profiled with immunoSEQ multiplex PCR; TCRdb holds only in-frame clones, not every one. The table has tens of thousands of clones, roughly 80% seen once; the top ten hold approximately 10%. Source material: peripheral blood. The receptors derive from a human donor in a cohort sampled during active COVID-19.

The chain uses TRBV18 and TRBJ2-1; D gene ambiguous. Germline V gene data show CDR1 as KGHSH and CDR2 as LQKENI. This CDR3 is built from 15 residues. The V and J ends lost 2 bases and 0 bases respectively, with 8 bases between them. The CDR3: CASSPIDTSYNEQFF. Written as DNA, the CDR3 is TGTGCCAGCTCACCAATCGACACCTCCTACAATGAGCAGTTCTTC.

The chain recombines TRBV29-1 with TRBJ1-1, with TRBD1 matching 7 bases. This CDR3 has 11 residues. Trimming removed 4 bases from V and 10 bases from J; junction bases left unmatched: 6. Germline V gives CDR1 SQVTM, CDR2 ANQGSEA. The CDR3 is CSVGQGWAAFF. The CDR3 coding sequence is TGCAGCGTTGGACAGGGTTGGGCAGCTTTCTTT.

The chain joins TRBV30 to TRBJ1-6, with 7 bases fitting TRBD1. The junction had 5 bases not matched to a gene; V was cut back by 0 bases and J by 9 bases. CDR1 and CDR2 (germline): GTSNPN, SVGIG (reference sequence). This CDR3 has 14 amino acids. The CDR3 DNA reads TGTGCCTGGAGTGTACTGACAGGGAGTTCACCCCTCCACTTT. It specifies CAWSVLTGSSPLHF.

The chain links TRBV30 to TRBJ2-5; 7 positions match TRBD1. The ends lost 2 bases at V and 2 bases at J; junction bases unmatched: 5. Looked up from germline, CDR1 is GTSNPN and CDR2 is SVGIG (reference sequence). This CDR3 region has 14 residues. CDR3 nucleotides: TGTGCCTGGAGTAGGCTGACAGGGCAAGAGACCCAGTACTTC. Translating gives CAWSRLTGQETQYF.

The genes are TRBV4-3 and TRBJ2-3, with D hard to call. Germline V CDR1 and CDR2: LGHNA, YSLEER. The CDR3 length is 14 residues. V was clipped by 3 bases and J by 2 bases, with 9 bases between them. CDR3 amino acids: CASSQVHTTDTQYF. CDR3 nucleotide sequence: TGCGCCAGCAGCCAGGTCCACACCACAGATACGCAGTATTTT.

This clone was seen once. CDR3 sequence reads: CASSLAGTNRADTQYF. The CDR3, as DNA: TGTGCCAGCAGCTTAGCCGGGACTAACCGAGCCGATACGCAGTATTTT. This chain uses TRBV7-2 with TRBJ2-3; 7 bases are a match to TRBD2. This CDR3 contains 16 residues. Germline V lookup: CDR1 SGHTA, CDR2 FQGNSA. Germline trimming cut 0 bases from V and 6 bases from J; bases unmatched to any gene: 9.

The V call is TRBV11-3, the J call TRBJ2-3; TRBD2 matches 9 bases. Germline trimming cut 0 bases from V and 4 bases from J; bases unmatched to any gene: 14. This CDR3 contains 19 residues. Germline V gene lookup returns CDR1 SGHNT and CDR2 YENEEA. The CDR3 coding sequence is TGTGCCAGCAGCTTAGATGGGCTAGCGGGAAGTCCTATCTCAGATACGCAGTATTTT. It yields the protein CASSLDGLAGSPISDTQYF.

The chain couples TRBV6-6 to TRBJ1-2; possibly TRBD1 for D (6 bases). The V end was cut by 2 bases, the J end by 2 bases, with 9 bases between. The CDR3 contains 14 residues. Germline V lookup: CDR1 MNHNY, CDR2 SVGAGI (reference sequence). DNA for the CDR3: TGTGCCAGCAGTTACCAAACAGGGAACTATGGCTACACCTTC. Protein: CASSYQTGNYGYTF.

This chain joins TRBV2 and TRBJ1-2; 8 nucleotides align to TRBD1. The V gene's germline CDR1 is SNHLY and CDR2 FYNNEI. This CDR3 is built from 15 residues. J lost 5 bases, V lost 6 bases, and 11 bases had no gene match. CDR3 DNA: TGTGCCAGCAGACGAGAGACAGGGGAACGATATGGCTACACCTTC. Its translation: CASRRETGERYGYTF.

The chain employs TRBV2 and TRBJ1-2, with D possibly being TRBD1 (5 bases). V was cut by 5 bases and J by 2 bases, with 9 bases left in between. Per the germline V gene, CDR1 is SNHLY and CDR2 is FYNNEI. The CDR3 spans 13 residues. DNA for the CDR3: TGTGCCAGCAGTACGGACACCAACTATGGCTACACCTTC. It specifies CASSTDTNYGYTF.

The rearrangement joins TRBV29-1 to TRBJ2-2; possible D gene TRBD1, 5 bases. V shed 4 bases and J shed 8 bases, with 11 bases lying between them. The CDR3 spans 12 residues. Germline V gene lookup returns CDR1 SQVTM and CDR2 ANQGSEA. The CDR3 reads CSVGQIGGELFF. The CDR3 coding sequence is TGCAGCGTTGGACAGATTGGGGGGGAGCTGTTTTTT.

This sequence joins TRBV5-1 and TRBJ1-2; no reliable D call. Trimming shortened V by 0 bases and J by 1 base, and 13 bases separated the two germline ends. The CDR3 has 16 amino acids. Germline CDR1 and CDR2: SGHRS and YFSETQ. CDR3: CASSLVGGQFNYGYTF. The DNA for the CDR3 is TGCGCCAGCAGCTTGGTGGGCGGGCAGTTTAACTATGGCTACACCTTC.

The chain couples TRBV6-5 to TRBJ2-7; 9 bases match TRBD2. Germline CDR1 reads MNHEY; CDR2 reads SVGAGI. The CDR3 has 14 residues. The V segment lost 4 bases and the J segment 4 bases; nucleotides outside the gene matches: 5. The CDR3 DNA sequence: TGTGCCAGCAGTTGGGCTAGCGGGGATTACGAGCAGTACTTC. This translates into CASSWASGDYEQYF.

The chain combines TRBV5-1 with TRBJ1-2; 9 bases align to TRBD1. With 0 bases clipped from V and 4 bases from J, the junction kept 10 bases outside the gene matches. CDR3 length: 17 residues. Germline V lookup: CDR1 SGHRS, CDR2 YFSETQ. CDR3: CASSLETGGIPLYGYTF. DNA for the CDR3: TGCGCCAGCAGCTTGGAGACAGGGGGAATCCCCCTCTATGGCTACACCTTC.

This CDR3 reads CASSPSQGASSYNEQFF. The CDR3 DNA follows: TGTGCCAGCAGCCCGTCACAGGGGGCAAGCTCCTACAATGAGCAGTTCTTC. The chain employs TRBV16 and TRBJ2-1; 9 bases agree with TRBD1. V was clipped by 4 bases and J by 0 bases; unmatched bases: 7. This CDR3 region has 17 residues. The germline CDR1 and CDR2 sequences are KGHSY and FQNENV.

The CDR3 here is CATSGNRVSPNQPQHF. The DNA for the CDR3 is TGTGCCACCAGCGGCAACAGGGTTTCCCCCAATCAGCCCCAGCATTTT. The chain links TRBV15 to TRBJ1-5, with D maybe TRBD1 (6 bases). V lost 5 bases, J lost 3 bases, and 17 bases lay in between. The CDR3 runs to 16 residues. Germline V gene lookup returns CDR1 LNHNV and CDR2 YYDKDF (reference sequence).

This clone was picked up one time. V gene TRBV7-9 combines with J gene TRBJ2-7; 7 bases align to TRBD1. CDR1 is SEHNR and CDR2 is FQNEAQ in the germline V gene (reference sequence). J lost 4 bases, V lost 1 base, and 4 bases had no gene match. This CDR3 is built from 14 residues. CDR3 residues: CASSLGQGDYEQYF. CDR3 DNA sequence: TGTGCCAGCAGCTTAGGGCAGGGGGATTACGAGCAGTACTTC.

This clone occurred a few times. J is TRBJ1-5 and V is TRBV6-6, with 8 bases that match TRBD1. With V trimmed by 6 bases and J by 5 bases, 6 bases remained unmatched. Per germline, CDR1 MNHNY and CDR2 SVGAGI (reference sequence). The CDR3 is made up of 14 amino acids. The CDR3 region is CASRAGTGDQPQHF. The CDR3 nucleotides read TGTGCCAGCAGGGCCGGGACAGGAGATCAGCCCCAGCATTTT.

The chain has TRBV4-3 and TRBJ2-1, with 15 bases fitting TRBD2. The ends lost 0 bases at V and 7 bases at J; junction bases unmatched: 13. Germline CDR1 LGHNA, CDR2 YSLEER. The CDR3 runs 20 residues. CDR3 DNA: TGCGCCAGCAGCCAAGATCCCCCTCGGACTAGCGGGGGGGCCGGGAATGAGCAGTTCTTC. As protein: CASSQDPPRTSGGAGNEQFF.